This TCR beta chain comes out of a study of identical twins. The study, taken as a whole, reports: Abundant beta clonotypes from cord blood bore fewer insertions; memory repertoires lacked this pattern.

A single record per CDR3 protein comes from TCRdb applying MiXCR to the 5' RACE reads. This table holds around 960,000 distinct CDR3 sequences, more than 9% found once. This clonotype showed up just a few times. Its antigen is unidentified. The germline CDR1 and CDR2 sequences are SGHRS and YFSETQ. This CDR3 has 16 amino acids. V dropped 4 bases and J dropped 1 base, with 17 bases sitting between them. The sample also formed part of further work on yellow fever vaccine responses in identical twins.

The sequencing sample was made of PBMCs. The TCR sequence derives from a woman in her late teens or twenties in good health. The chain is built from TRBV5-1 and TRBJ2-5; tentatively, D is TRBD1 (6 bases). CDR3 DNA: TGCGCCAGCAGCGTAGCACAGGGAGCCCCCCAAGAGACCCAGTACTTC. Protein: CASSVAQGAPQETQYF. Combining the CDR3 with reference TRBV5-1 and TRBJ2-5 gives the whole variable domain KAGVTQTPRYLIKTRGQQVTLSCSPISGHRSVSWYQQTPGQGLQFLFEYFSETQRNKGNFPGRFSGRQFSNSRSEMNVSTLELGDSALYLCASSVAQGAPQETQYFGPGTRLLVL.